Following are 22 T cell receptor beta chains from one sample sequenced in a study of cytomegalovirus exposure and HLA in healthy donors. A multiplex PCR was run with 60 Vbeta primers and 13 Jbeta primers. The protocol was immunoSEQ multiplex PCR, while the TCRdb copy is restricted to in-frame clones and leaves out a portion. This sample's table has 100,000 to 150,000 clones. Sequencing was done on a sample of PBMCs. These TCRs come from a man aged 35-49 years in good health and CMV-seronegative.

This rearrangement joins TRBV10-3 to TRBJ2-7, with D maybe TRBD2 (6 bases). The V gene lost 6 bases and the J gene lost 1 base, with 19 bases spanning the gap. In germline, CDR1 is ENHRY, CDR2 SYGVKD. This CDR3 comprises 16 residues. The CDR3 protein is CAIRPGWGRLSYEQYF. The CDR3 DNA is TGTGCCATCAGGCCCGGTTGGGGGAGGTTATCCTACGAGCAGTACTTC.

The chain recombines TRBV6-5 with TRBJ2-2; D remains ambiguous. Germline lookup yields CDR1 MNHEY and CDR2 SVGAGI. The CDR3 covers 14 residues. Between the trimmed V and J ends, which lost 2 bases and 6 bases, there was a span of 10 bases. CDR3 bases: TGTGCCAGCAGTTACCGCCCGGGTCCCGGGGAGCTGTTTTTT. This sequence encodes CASSYRPGPGELFF.

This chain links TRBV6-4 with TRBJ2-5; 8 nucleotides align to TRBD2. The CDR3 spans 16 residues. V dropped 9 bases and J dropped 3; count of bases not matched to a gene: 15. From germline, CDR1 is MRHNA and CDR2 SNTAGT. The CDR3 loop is CARQTSAPREKETQYF. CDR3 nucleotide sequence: TGTGCCAGACAGACTAGCGCCCCTCGGGAAAAAGAGACCCAGTACTTC.

Written as DNA, the CDR3 is TGTGCCAGTAGTGCGGGGCAGCCCCAGCATTTT. This translates into CASSAGQPQHF. V gene TRBV19 combines with J gene TRBJ1-5; D gene uncertain. Trimming left V 5 bases short and J 7 bases short, with 6 bases between. The CDR3 has 11 amino acids. Germline loops: CDR1 LNHDA, CDR2 SQIVND (reference sequence). The entire variable domain, with the rest obtained from reference TRBV19 and TRBJ1-5, is as follows: DGGITQSPKYLFRKEGQNVTLSCEQNLNHDAMYWYRQDPGQGLRLIYYSQIVNDFQKGDIAEGYSVSREKKESFPLTVTSAQKNPTAFYLCASSAGQPQHFGDGTRLSIL.

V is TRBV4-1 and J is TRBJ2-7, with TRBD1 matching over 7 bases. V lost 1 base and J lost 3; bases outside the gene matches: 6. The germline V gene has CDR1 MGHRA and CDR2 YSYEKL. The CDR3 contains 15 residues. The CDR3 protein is CASSQAGTADYEQYF. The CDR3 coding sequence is TGCGCCAGCAGCCAAGCCGGGACAGCTGACTACGAGCAGTACTTC.

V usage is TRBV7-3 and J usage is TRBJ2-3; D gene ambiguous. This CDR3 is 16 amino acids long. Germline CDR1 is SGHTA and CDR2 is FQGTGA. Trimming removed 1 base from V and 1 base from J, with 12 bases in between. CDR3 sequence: CASSLNPDQGTDTQYF. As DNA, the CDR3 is TGTGCCAGCAGCTTAAATCCCGATCAGGGCACAGATACGCAGTATTTT.

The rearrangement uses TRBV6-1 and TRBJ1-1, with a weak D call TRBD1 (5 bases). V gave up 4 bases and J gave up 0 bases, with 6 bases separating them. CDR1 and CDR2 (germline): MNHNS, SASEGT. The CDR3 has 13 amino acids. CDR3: CASSGQLNTEAFF. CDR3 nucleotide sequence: TGTGCCAGCAGTGGACAGTTGAACACTGAAGCTTTCTTT.

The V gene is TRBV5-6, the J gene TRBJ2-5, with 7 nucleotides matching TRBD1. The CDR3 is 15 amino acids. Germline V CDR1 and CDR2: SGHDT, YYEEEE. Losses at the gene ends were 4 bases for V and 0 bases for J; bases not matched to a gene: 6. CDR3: CASSPQGQNQETQYF. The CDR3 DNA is TGTGCCAGCAGCCCTCAGGGACAGAACCAAGAGACCCAGTACTTC.

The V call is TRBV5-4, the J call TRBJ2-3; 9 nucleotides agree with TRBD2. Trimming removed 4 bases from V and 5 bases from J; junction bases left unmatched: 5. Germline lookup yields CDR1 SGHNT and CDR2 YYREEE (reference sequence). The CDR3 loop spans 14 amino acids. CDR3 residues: CASSPSGRRDTQYF. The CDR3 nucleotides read TGTGCCAGCAGCCCCAGCGGGAGGCGAGATACGCAGTATTTT. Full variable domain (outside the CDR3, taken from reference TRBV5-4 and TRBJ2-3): ETGVTQSPTHLIKTRGQQVTLRCSSQSGHNTVSWYQQALGQGPQFIFQYYREEENGRGNFPPRFSGLQFPNYSSELNVNALELDDSALYLCASSPSGRRDTQYFGPGTRLTVL.

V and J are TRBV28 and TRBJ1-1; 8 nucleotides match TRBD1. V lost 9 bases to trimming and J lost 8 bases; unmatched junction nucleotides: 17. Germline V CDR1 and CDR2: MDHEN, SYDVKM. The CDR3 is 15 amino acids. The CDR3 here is CASKTSRGRLPEAFF. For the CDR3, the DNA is TGTGCCAGTAAGACCTCCAGGGGGCGACTACCCGAAGCTTTCTTT.

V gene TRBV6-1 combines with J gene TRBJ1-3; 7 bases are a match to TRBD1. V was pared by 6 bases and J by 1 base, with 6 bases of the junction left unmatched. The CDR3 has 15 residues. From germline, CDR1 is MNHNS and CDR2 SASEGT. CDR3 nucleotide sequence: TGTGCCAGCAGGGATCCGACAGGGTCTGGAAACACCATATATTTT. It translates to CASRDPTGSGNTIYF.

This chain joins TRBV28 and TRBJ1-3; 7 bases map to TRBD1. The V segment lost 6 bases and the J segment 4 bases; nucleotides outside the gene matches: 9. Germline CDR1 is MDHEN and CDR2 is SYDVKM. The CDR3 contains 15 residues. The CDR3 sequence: CASRSQQGTGNTIYF. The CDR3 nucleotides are TGTGCCAGCAGATCCCAACAGGGGACAGGAAACACCATATATTTT. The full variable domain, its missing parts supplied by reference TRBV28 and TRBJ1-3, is DVKVTQSSRYLVKRTGEKVFLECVQDMDHENMFWYRQDPGLGLRLIYFSYDVKMKEKGDIPEGYSVSREKKERFSLILESASTNQTSMYLCASRSQQGTGNTIYFGEGSWLTVV.

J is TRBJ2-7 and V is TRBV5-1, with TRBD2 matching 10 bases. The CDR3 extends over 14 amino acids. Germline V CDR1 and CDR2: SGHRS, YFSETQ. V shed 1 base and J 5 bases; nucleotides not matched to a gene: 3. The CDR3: CASSLTSGTDEQYF. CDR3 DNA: TGCGCCAGCAGCTTGACTAGCGGGACCGACGAGCAGTACTTC.

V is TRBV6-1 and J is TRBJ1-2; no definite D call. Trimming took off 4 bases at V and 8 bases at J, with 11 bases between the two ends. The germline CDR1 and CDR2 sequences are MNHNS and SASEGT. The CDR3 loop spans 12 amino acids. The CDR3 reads CASSVSGNGYTF. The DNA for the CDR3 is TGTGCCAGCAGTGTTTCGGGGAACGGCTACACCTTC.

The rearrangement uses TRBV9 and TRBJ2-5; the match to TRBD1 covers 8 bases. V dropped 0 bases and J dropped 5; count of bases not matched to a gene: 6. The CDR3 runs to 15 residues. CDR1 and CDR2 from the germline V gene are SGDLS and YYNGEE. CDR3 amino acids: CASSVAGTGAETQYF. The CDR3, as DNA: TGTGCCAGCAGCGTAGCGGGGACAGGTGCGGAGACCCAGTACTTC. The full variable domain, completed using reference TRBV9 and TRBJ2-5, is DSGVTQTPKHLITATGQRVTLRCSPRSGDLSVYWYQQSLDQGLQFLIQYYNGEERAKGNILERFSAQQFPDLHSELNLSSLELGDSALYFCASSVAGTGAETQYFGPGTRLLVL.

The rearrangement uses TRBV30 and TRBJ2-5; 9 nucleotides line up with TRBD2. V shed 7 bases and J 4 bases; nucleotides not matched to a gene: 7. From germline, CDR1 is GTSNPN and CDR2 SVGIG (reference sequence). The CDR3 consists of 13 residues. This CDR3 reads CALTILAGETQYF. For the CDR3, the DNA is TGTGCCTTAACTATACTAGCGGGAGAGACCCAGTACTTC.

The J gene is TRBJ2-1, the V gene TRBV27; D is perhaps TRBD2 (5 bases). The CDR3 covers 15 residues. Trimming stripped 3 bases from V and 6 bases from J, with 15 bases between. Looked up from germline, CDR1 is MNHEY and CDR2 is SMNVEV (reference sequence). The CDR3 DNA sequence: TGTGCCAGCAGTTTTATCATGGGGAGAACCAATGAGCAGTTCTTC. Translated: CASSFIMGRTNEQFF.

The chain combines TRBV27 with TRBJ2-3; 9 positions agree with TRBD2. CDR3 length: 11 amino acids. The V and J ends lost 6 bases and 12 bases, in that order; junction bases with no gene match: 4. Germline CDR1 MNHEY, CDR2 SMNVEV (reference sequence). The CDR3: CASRLSGRQYF. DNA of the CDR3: TGTGCCAGCAGACTTAGCGGGAGACAGTATTTT.

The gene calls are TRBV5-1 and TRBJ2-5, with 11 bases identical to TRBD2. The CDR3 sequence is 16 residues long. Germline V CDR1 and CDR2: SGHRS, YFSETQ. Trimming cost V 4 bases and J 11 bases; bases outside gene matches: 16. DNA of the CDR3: TGCGCCAGCAGCCCGCTGCCGACTAGCGGGAATCGTGAGCAGTACTTC. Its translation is CASSPLPTSGNREQYF.

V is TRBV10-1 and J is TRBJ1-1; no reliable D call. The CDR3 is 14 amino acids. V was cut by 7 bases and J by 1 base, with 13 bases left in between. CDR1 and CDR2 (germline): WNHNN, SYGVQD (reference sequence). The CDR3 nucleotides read TGCGCCAGCACCGGAGGAGACTCGAACACTGAAGCTTTCTTT. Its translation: CASTGGDSNTEAFF.

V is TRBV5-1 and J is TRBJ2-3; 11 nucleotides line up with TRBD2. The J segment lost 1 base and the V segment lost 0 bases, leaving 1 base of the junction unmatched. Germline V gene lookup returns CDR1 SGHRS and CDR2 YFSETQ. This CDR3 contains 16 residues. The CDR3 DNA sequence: TGCGCCAGCAGCTTGGGTAGCGGGAGGGGCACAGATACGCAGTATTTT. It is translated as CASSLGSGRGTDTQYF.

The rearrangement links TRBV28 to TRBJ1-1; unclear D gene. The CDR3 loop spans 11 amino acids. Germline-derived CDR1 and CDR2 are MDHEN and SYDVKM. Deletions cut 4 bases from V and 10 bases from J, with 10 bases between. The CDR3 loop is CASSSNPGAFF. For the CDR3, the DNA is TGTGCCAGCAGTTCGAACCCGGGAGCTTTCTTT.